This is a list of T cell receptor beta chains from one sample in a study of T cells after posttransplantation cyclophosphamide. Using immunoSEQ multiplex PCR, the repertoire was profiled, and TCRdb retains in-frame clones only, with some absent. The sample shows approximately 39,000 clones, none of them appearing just once. Sample: PBMCs. All receptors derive from a girl aged 10 to 17 in good health, CMV-negative, and a related stem cell transplant donor. Both conserved end residues are part of each CDR3. A D gene is named only where the DNA matches it firmly. The size of a clone is reported for some rows only, either as once, few or many, or as a class for expanded clones.

clone size: .; D gene: TRBD2; V gene: TRBV7-9; J gene: TRBJ2-5; CDR3 protein: CASSLVGSGALQETQYF; CDR3 DNA: TGTGCCAGCAGCTTAGTCGGTAGCGGGGCCCTCCAAGAGACCCAGTACTTC
clone size: many; D gene: .; V gene: TRBV5-4; J gene: TRBJ2-2; CDR3 protein: CASKAGRGRETGELFF; CDR3 DNA: TGTGCCAGCAAGGCGGGCAGGGGGCGGGAGACCGGGGAGCTGTTTTTT
clone size: many; D gene: TRBD1; V gene: TRBV7-9; J gene: TRBJ1-2; CDR3 protein: CASGTGEGYTF; CDR3 DNA: TGTGCCAGCGGGACAGGGGAGGGCTACACCTTC
clone size: .; D gene: .; V gene: TRBV13; J gene: TRBJ2-5; CDR3 protein: CASSLADWNAKTQYF; CDR3 DNA: TGTGCCAGCAGCTTAGCCGACTGGAACGCGAAGACCCAGTACTTC
clone size: many; D gene: TRBD1; V gene: TRBV5-1; J gene: TRBJ1-1; CDR3 protein: CASSMGQTNTEAFF; CDR3 DNA: TGCGCCAGCAGCATGGGACAGACGAACACTGAAGCTTTCTTT
clone size: few; D gene: .; V gene: TRBV5-1; J gene: TRBJ2-5; CDR3 protein: CASSLDSNQETQYF; CDR3 DNA: TGCGCCAGCAGCTTGGACAGCAACCAAGAGACCCAGTACTTC
clone size: many; D gene: .; V gene: TRBV6-6; J gene: TRBJ2-3; CDR3 protein: CASSYRRGRVTDTQYF; CDR3 DNA: TGTGCCAGCAGTTATAGGAGGGGGCGTGTCACAGATACGCAGTATTTT
clone size: many; D gene: TRBD1; V gene: TRBV7-6; J gene: TRBJ1-1; CDR3 protein: CASSLVPGGNTEAFF; CDR3 DNA: TGTGCCAGCAGCTTAGTTCCAGGGGGGAACACTGAAGCTTTCTTT
clone size: few; D gene: TRBD2; V gene: TRBV30; J gene: TRBJ2-5; CDR3 protein: CAWSDGSRSGGETQYF; CDR3 DNA: TGTGCCTGGAGTGACGGATCAAGGTCGGGAGGAGAGACCCAGTACTTC
clone size: many; D gene: .; V gene: TRBV10-2; J gene: TRBJ2-3; CDR3 protein: CASSEPKWAASTDTQYF; CDR3 DNA: TGCGCCAGCAGTGAGCCAAAGTGGGCAGCCAGCACAGATACGCAGTATTTT
clone size: many; D gene: .; V gene: TRBV5-4; J gene: TRBJ1-1; CDR3 protein: CASSLVTEGEAFF; CDR3 DNA: TGTGCCAGCAGCTTGGTAACAGAAGGTGAAGCTTTCTTT
clone size: .; D gene: .; V gene: TRBV4-1; J gene: TRBJ1-5; CDR3 protein: CASSQALDSLNSAQHF; CDR3 DNA: TGCGCCAGCAGCCAAGCTTTGGACAGCCTGAATTCGGCCCAGCATTTT
clone size: many; D gene: .; V gene: TRBV7-2; J gene: TRBJ1-1; CDR3 protein: CASSLGPFMNTEAFF; CDR3 DNA: TGTGCCAGCAGCTTAGGTCCGTTTATGAACACTGAAGCTTTCTTT
clone size: many; D gene: .; V gene: TRBV10-3; J gene: TRBJ1-5; CDR3 protein: CAISGREGQPQHF; CDR3 DNA: TGTGCCATCAGTGGGAGAGAAGGCCAGCCCCAGCATTTT
clone size: few; D gene: .; V gene: TRBV6-8; J gene: TRBJ2-1; CDR3 protein: CASDGSLVGWQFF; CDR3 DNA: TGTGCCAGCGACGGGAGTCTAGTGGGGTGGCAGTTCTTC
clone size: few; D gene: TRBD2; V gene: TRBV7-8; J gene: TRBJ2-1; CDR3 protein: CASRRLAGVVDEQFF; CDR3 DNA: TGTGCCAGCAGGCGCCTAGCGGGAGTGGTGGATGAGCAGTTCTTC
clone size: many; D gene: .; V gene: TRBV7-9; J gene: TRBJ1-5; CDR3 protein: CASSLGGPGGNQPQHF; CDR3 DNA: TGTGCCAGCAGCTTAGGAGGCCCAGGGGGCAATCAGCCCCAGCATTTT
clone size: many; D gene: TRBD1; V gene: TRBV19; J gene: TRBJ1-5; CDR3 protein: CASSTDRGRFQPQHF; CDR3 DNA: TGTGCCAGTAGTACCGACAGGGGGCGATTTCAGCCCCAGCATTTT
clone size: many; D gene: .; V gene: TRBV27; J gene: TRBJ1-4; CDR3 protein: CASSLAPRGEKLFF; CDR3 DNA: TGTGCCAGCAGTTTAGCGCCTCGGGGAGAAAAACTGTTTTTT
clone size: many; D gene: .; V gene: TRBV5-4; J gene: TRBJ2-1; CDR3 protein: CASSLAKNSYNEQFF; CDR3 DNA: TGTGCCAGCAGCTTGGCTAAAAACTCCTACAATGAGCAGTTCTTC
clone size: many; D gene: .; V gene: TRBV14; J gene: TRBJ2-5; CDR3 protein: CASNDPGAQETQYF; CDR3 DNA: TGTGCCAGCAACGACCCGGGAGCACAAGAGACCCAGTACTTC
clone size: many; D gene: .; V gene: TRBV4-1; J gene: TRBJ1-5; CDR3 protein: CASSHQTGWESNQPQHF; CDR3 DNA: TGCGCCAGCAGCCATCAAACAGGCTGGGAAAGCAATCAGCCCCAGCATTTT
clone size: .; D gene: .; V gene: TRBV6-5; J gene: TRBJ1-1; CDR3 protein: CASSRQLNTEAFF; CDR3 DNA: TGTGCCAGCAGTAGACAGCTGAACACTGAAGCCTTCTTT
clone size: many; D gene: .; V gene: TRBV4-1; J gene: TRBJ1-1; CDR3 protein: CASSHAGWGGNTEAFF; CDR3 DNA: TGCGCCAGCAGCCATGCAGGGTGGGGAGGGAACACTGAAGCTTTCTTT
clone size: many; D gene: .; V gene: TRBV5-6; J gene: TRBJ2-7; CDR3 protein: CASSLAGPHEQYF; CDR3 DNA: TGTGCCAGCAGCTTGGCAGGGCCCCACGAGCAGTACTTC
clone size: few; D gene: TRBD1; V gene: TRBV9; J gene: TRBJ2-1; CDR3 protein: CASSFRQGAGSYNEQFF; CDR3 DNA: TGTGCCAGCAGCTTCCGACAGGGGGCAGGTTCCTACAATGAGCAGTTCTTC
clone size: .; D gene: .; V gene: TRBV9; J gene: TRBJ1-2; CDR3 protein: CASSVGLRSDYGYTF; CDR3 DNA: TGTGCCAGCAGCGTAGGTCTCAGGTCGGACTATGGCTACACCTTC
clone size: many; D gene: .; V gene: TRBV19; J gene: TRBJ2-2; CDR3 protein: CASSIEQGGAGELFF; CDR3 DNA: TGTGCCAGTAGTATAGAACAGGGTGGCGCCGGGGAGCTGTTTTTT
clone size: many; D gene: TRBD2; V gene: TRBV10-3; J gene: TRBJ2-2; CDR3 protein: CAIAIAGVGTGELFF; CDR3 DNA: TGTGCCATCGCAATAGCGGGAGTGGGCACCGGGGAGCTGTTTTTT
clone size: few; D gene: .; V gene: TRBV5-5; J gene: TRBJ2-7; CDR3 protein: CASSPWGTHLYEQYF; CDR3 DNA: TGTGCCAGCAGTCCCTGGGGGACACACCTCTACGAGCAGTACTTC
clone size: few; D gene: .; V gene: TRBV11-1; J gene: TRBJ1-1; CDR3 protein: CASSVGQNTEAFF; CDR3 DNA: TGTGCCAGCAGCGTAGGACAGAACACTGAAGCTTTCTTT
clone size: .; D gene: TRBD2; V gene: TRBV5-1; J gene: TRBJ2-2; CDR3 protein: CASSTGLAGAANTGELFF; CDR3 DNA: TGCGCCAGCAGCACGGGACTAGCGGGGGCCGCGAACACCGGGGAGCTGTTTTTT
clone size: many; D gene: .; V gene: TRBV28; J gene: TRBJ1-2; CDR3 protein: CASSLHSLYGYTF; CDR3 DNA: TGTGCCAGCAGTTTACACAGCCTTTACGGCTACACCTTC
clone size: .; D gene: TRBD2; V gene: TRBV15; J gene: TRBJ2-1; CDR3 protein: CATSRDIAGAIEQFF; CDR3 DNA: TGTGCCACCAGCAGAGATATAGCGGGGGCTATCGAGCAGTTCTTC
clone size: many; D gene: TRBD1; V gene: TRBV19; J gene: TRBJ1-6; CDR3 protein: CASSRQGSSYNSPLHF; CDR3 DNA: TGTGCCAGTAGTCGACAGGGGAGCTCCTATAATTCACCCCTCCACTTT
clone size: .; D gene: TRBD1; V gene: TRBV28; J gene: TRBJ1-2; CDR3 protein: CASSSAHRTGGNYGYTF; CDR3 DNA: TGTGCCAGCAGTTCCGCTCATCGGACAGGGGGTAACTATGGCTACACCTTC
clone size: .; D gene: TRBD2; V gene: TRBV4-1; J gene: TRBJ2-7; CDR3 protein: CASSQVLAGGITYEQYF; CDR3 DNA: TGCGCCAGCAGCCAAGTTTTAGCGGGAGGGATAACCTACGAGCAGTACTTC
clone size: few; D gene: TRBD1; V gene: TRBV2; J gene: TRBJ1-1; CDR3 protein: CAGRETIAGTGHTEAFF; CDR3 DNA: TGTGCCGGCAGAGAGACTATTGCCGGGACAGGGCACACTGAAGCTTTCTTT
clone size: many; D gene: .; V gene: TRBV28; J gene: TRBJ2-5; CDR3 protein: CASGEDYSQETQYF; CDR3 DNA: TGTGCCAGCGGGGAAGACTACTCACAAGAGACCCAGTACTTC
clone size: many; D gene: .; V gene: TRBV7-9; J gene: TRBJ2-7; CDR3 protein: CASSLIGAVDYEQYF; CDR3 DNA: TGTGCCAGCAGCTTAATAGGGGCGGTGGATTACGAGCAGTACTTC
clone size: few; D gene: .; V gene: TRBV28; J gene: TRBJ1-1; CDR3 protein: CASSLLTSGNTEAFF; CDR3 DNA: TGTGCCAGCAGCCTCCTTACTTCGGGGAACACTGAAGCTTTCTTT
clone size: .; D gene: .; V gene: TRBV4-2; J gene: TRBJ1-2; CDR3 protein: CASSQRGPGGKDGYTF; CDR3 DNA: TGTGCCAGCAGCCAAAGGGGCCCTGGCGGCAAGGATGGCTACACCTTC
clone size: many; D gene: .; V gene: TRBV7-9; J gene: TRBJ2-1; CDR3 protein: CASSLPSGATPQNEQFF; CDR3 DNA: TGTGCCAGCAGCTTACCATCAGGGGCCACCCCACAAAATGAGCAGTTCTTC
clone size: few; D gene: .; V gene: TRBV5-8; J gene: TRBJ1-1; CDR3 protein: CASSSTGFRENTEAFF; CDR3 DNA: TGTGCCAGCAGCTCTACAGGGTTCAGGGAGAACACTGAAGCTTTCTTT
clone size: few; D gene: .; V gene: TRBV7-9; J gene: TRBJ1-1; CDR3 protein: CASSGGVRVTEAFF; CDR3 DNA: TGTGCCAGCAGCGGAGGGGTACGGGTAACTGAAGCTTTCTTT
clone size: few; D gene: .; V gene: TRBV28; J gene: TRBJ1-1; CDR3 protein: CASSLSVGAFTEAFF; CDR3 DNA: TGTGCCAGCAGTTTATCGGTGGGGGCGTTCACTGAAGCTTTCTTT
clone size: few; D gene: .; V gene: TRBV25-1; J gene: TRBJ2-7; CDR3 protein: CASSEDTLGGEQYF; CDR3 DNA: TGTGCCAGCAGTGAAGATACTCTGGGCGGGGAGCAGTACTTC
clone size: .; D gene: .; V gene: TRBV5-6; J gene: TRBJ2-7; CDR3 protein: CASSFGQSSYEQYF; CDR3 DNA: TGTGCCAGCAGCTTCGGACAGAGCTCCTACGAGCAGTACTTC
clone size: .; D gene: TRBD1; V gene: TRBV7-3; J gene: TRBJ2-7; CDR3 protein: CASSSDRGYEQYF; CDR3 DNA: TGTGCCAGCAGCTCGGACAGGGGATACGAGCAGTACTTC
clone size: many; D gene: TRBD1; V gene: TRBV5-4; J gene: TRBJ2-1; CDR3 protein: CASSLDRGSNNEQFF; CDR3 DNA: TGTGCCAGCAGCCTTGACAGGGGAAGCAACAATGAGCAGTTCTTC
clone size: .; D gene: TRBD1; V gene: TRBV6-6; J gene: TRBJ2-2; CDR3 protein: CASSYGTAYTGELFF; CDR3 DNA: TGTGCCAGCAGCTACGGGACAGCGTACACCGGGGAGCTGTTTTTT
clone size: .; D gene: TRBD2; V gene: TRBV18; J gene: TRBJ2-3; CDR3 protein: CASSPPGTSATDTQYF; CDR3 DNA: TGTGCCAGCTCACCACCCGGGACTAGCGCCACAGATACGCAGTATTTT
clone size: many; D gene: .; V gene: TRBV18; J gene: TRBJ1-1; CDR3 protein: CASSLDDIAVGSTEAFF; CDR3 DNA: TGTGCCAGCTCCCTTGATGACATCGCGGTAGGGAGCACTGAAGCTTTCTTT
clone size: many; D gene: .; V gene: TRBV12-1; J gene: TRBJ2-5; CDR3 protein: CASSPGGHKIFGTQYF; CDR3 DNA: TGTGCCAGCAGCCCGGGGGGCCATAAAATATTCGGGACCCAGTACTTC
clone size: many; D gene: .; V gene: TRBV6-5; J gene: TRBJ2-4; CDR3 protein: CASSYSSGQEGLQYF; CDR3 DNA: TGTGCCAGCAGTTACTCTTCAGGACAGGAGGGCCTTCAGTACTTC